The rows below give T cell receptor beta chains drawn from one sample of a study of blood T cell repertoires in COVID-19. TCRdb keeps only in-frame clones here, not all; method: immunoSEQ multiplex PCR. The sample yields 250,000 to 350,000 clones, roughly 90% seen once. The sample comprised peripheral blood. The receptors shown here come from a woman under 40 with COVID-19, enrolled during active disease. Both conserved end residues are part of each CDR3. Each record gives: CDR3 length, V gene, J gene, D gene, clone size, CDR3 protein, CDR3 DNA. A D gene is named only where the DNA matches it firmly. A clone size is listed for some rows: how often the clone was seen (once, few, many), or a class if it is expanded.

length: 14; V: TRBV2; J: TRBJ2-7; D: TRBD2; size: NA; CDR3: CASRELAGVTEQYF; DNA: TGTGCCAGCAGAGAACTAGCGGGAGTAACCGAGCAGTACTTC
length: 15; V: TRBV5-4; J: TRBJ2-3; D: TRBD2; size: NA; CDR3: CASSSSGRGTDTQYF; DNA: TGTGCCAGCAGCTCTAGCGGGAGGGGCACAGATACGCAGTATTTT
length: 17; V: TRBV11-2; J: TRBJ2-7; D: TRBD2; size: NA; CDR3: CASSLEGLAGGFEEQYF; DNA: TGTGCCAGCAGCTTAGAGGGACTAGCGGGAGGATTCGAGGAGCAGTACTTC
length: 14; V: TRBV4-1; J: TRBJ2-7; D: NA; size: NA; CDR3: CASSQDGQVYEQYF; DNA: TGCGCCAGCAGCCAAGATGGCCAGGTCTACGAGCAGTACTTC
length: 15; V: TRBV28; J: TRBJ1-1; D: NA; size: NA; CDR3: CASSIVGSLNTEAFF; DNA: TGTGCCAGCAGCATCGTCGGGAGCCTGAACACTGAAGCTTTCTTT
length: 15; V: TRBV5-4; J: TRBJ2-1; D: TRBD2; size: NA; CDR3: CASSLASGPYNEQFF; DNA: TGTGCCAGCAGCTTGGCTAGCGGACCCTACAATGAGCAGTTCTTC
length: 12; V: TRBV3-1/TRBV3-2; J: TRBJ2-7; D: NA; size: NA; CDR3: CASSNRGYEQYF; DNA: TGTGCCAGCAGCAACCGGGGCTACGAGCAGTACTTC
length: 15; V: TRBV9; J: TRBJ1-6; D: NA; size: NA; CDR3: CASSAYPDSVSPLHF; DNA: TGTGCCAGCAGCGCATATCCTGATAGCGTCTCACCCCTCCACTTT
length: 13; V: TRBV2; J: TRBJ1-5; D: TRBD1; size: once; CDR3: CASRTGGRQPQHF; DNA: TGTGCCAGCAGGACAGGGGGCCGGCAGCCCCAGCATTTT
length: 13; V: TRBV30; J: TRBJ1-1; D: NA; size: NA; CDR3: CAWSGQMNTEAFF; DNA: TGTGCCTGGAGTGGGCAGATGAACACTGAAGCTTTCTTT
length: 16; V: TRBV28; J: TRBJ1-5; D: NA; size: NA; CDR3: CASSPQTVGYLEPQHF; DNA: TGTGCCAGCAGTCCCCAGACAGTCGGATATCTCGAGCCCCAGCATTTT
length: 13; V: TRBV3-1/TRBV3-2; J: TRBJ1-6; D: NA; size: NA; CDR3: CASRDGDNSPLHF; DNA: TGTGCCAGCAGGGACGGGGATAATTCACCCCTCCACTTT
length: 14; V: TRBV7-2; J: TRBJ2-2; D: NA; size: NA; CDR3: CASSRGSNAGELFF; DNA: TGTGCCAGCAGCAGGGGCTCGAACGCCGGGGAGCTGTTTTTT
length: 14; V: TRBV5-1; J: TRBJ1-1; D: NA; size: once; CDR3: CASSLSLVDTEAFF; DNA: TGCGCCAGCAGCTTAAGCCTGGTCGACACTGAAGCTTTCTTT
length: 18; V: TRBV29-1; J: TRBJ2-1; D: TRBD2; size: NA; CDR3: CSVEDQTSGRLGYNEQFF; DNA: TGCAGCGTTGAAGATCAGACTAGCGGGAGGTTGGGGTACAATGAGCAGTTCTTC
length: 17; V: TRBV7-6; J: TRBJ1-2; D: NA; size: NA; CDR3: CASSLVPHGIPNYGYTF; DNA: TGTGCCAGCAGCTTAGTCCCCCACGGTATCCCTAACTATGGCTACACCTTC
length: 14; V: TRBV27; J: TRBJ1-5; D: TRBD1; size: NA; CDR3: CASSSTGVGQPQHF; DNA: TGTGCCAGCAGTTCAACAGGGGTGGGACAGCCCCAGCATTTT
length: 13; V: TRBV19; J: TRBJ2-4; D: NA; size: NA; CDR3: CASTPGSENIQYF; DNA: TGTGCCAGTACCCCAGGGTCTGAAAACATTCAGTACTTC
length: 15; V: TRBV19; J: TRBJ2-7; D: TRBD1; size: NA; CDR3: CASSRDRGTSYEQYF; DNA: TGTGCCAGTAGTCGGGACAGGGGAACTTCCTACGAGCAGTACTTC
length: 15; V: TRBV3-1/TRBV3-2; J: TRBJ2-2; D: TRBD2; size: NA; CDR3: CASSTSGRAPGELFF; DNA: TGTGCCAGCAGCACTAGCGGGAGGGCCCCCGGGGAGCTGTTTTTT
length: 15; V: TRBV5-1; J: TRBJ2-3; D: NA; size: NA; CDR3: CASSLTREDTDTQYF; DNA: TGCGCCAGCAGCTTGACGAGGGAGGACACAGATACGCAGTATTTT
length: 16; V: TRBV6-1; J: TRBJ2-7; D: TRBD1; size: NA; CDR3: CASSGIGTGSSYEQYF; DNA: TGTGCCAGCAGTGGGATCGGGACAGGATCATCCTACGAGCAGTACTTC
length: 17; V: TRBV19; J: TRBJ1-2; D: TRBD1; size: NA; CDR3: CASSPRTGALANYGYTF; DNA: TGTGCCAGTAGTCCTAGGACAGGGGCGTTGGCTAACTATGGCTACACCTTC
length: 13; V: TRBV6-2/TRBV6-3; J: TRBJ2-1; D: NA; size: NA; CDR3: CASSYTGYNEQFF; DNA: TGTGCCAGCAGTTACACAGGTTACAATGAGCAGTTCTTC
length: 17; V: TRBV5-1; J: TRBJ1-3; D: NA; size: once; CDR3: CASSPEAGAASGNTIYF; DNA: TGCGCCAGCAGCCCGGAGGCAGGGGCGGCCTCTGGAAACACCATATATTTT
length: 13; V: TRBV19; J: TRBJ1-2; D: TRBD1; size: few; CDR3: CASRKEGALGYTF; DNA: TGTGCCAGTAGGAAAGAGGGGGCGCTGGGCTACACCTTC
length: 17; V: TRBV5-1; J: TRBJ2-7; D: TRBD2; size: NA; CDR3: CASSLEVISGSSYEQYF; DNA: TGCGCCAGCAGCTTGGAGGTGATTAGCGGGAGCTCCTACGAGCAGTACTTC
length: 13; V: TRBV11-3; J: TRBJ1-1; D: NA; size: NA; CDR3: CASSLGENTEAFF; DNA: TGTGCCAGCAGCTTAGGCGAAAACACTGAAGCTTTCTTT
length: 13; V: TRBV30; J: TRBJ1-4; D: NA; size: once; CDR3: CAWGARGGEKLFF; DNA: TGTGCCTGGGGGGCCAGGGGTGGGGAAAAACTGTTTTTT